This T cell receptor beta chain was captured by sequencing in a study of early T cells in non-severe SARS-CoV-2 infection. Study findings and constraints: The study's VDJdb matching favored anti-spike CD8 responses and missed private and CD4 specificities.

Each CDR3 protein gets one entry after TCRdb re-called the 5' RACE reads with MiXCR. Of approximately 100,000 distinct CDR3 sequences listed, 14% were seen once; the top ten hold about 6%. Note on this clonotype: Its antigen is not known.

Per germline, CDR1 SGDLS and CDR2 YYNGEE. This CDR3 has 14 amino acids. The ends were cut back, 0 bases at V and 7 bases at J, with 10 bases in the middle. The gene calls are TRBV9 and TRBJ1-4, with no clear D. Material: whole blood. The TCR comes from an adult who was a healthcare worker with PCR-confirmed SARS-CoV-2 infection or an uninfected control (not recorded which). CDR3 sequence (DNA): TGTGCCAGCAGCGTAGGAGGGATCGGTGAAAAACTGTTTTTT. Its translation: CASSVGGIGEKLFF.